This passage covers 27 T cell receptor beta chains from one sample sequenced in a study of blood T cell repertoires in COVID-19. Data came from immunoSEQ multiplex PCR; TCRdb stores just in-frame clones and leaves some out. Of 200,000 to 250,000 clones detected, about nine tenths appear once; the ten largest clones hold about 2%. The specimen was peripheral blood. These receptors were obtained from a man younger than 45 who had recovered from COVID-19.

The V and J genes are TRBV7-8 and TRBJ2-7; TRBD1 agrees at 12 bases. Germline CDR1 reads SGHVS; CDR2 reads FQNEAQ. This CDR3 is built from 16 residues. V lost 5 bases, J lost 1 base, and 6 bases stayed unmatched. The CDR3 DNA is TGTGCCAGCAGCCTGGGACAGGGGGCAATATCCTACGAGCAGTACTTC. Its protein is CASSLGQGAISYEQYF.

This clone was seen just once. The chain couples TRBV19 to TRBJ2-1, with 11 bases lining up with TRBD2. J lost 4 bases, V lost 3 bases, and 5 bases had no gene match. Germline CDR1 and CDR2: LNHDA and SQIVND (reference sequence). This CDR3 is built from 16 residues. CDR3 in amino acids: CASSISGTSGYNEQFF. The CDR3 DNA follows: TGTGCCAGTAGTATCTCCGGGACTAGCGGTTACAATGAGCAGTTCTTC.

The V gene is TRBV30, the J gene TRBJ2-7, with TRBD2 matching 7 bases. The length of the CDR3 is 16 residues. CDR1 is GTSNPN and CDR2 is SVGIG in the germline V gene (reference sequence). Trimming removed 5 bases from V and 1 base from J; junction bases left unmatched: 14. The CDR3 nucleotides read TGTGCCTGGGGGGGGAGGGGCGGCGCGGGGTCCTACGAGCAGTACTTC. Translated, it gives CAWGGRGGAGSYEQYF.

The V and J genes are TRBV6-4 and TRBJ1-2, with no clear D. CDR1 MRHNA and CDR2 SNTAGT come from the germline V gene. The length of the CDR3 is 14 residues. Trimming shortened V by 6 bases and J by 4 bases, and 15 bases separated the two germline ends. In nucleotides, the CDR3 is TGTGCCAGCAGGAGGGAGCCCACAAGCTATGGCTACACCTTC. Encoded protein: CASRREPTSYGYTF.

This chain joins TRBV19 and TRBJ2-6, with TRBD1 identical over 12 bases. The CDR3 has 18 amino acids. The V segment lost 3 bases and the J segment 1 base; nucleotides outside the gene matches: 4. Germline V gene sequence: CDR1 LNHDA, CDR2 SQIVND (reference sequence). This CDR3 is CASSIGTGGWSGANVLTF. In DNA, the CDR3 is TGTGCCAGTAGTATCGGGACAGGGGGCTGGTCTGGGGCCAACGTCCTGACTTTC.

This rearrangement joins TRBV20-1 to TRBJ2-5; 9 bases are shared with TRBD2. The junction had 6 bases not matched to a gene; V was cut back by 3 bases and J by 1 base. The germline gives CDR1 DFQATT, CDR2 SNEGSKA (reference sequence). There are 15 residues in the CDR3. CDR3 sequence reads: CSASDAGGRQETQYF. The CDR3 DNA reads as TGCAGTGCTAGTGACGCGGGGGGGCGCCAAGAGACCCAGTACTTC.

J is TRBJ2-7 and V is TRBV5-8, with 9 bases identical to TRBD1. This CDR3 has 16 amino acids. The trim removed 0 bases at V and 0 bases at J, leaving 4 bases unmatched. The V gene's germline CDR1 is SGHTS and CDR2 YDEGEE. CDR3 loop: CASSLGDREPSYEQYF. CDR3 nucleotides: TGTGCCAGCAGCTTGGGGGACAGGGAACCCTCCTACGAGCAGTACTTC.

The chain links TRBV5-5 to TRBJ1-1; 9 bases map to TRBD1. Trimming at V came to 3 bases and at J to 1 base, leaving 13 bases not matched to a gene. The CDR3 has 18 amino acids. Germline V lookup: CDR1 SGHKS, CDR2 YYEKEE (reference sequence). The DNA of the CDR3 is TGTGCCAGCAGCTCCCTTTGGGACAGGGTGGGAGCGAACACTGAAGCTTTCTTT. This sequence encodes CASSSLWDRVGANTEAFF.

CDR3 protein: CSVGTGGGGELFF. CDR3 DNA sequence: TGCAGCGTTGGCACAGGGGGAGGCGGGGAGCTGTTTTTT. The chain uses TRBV29-1 and TRBJ2-2; 8 bases fit TRBD1. This CDR3 contains 13 residues. V lost 4 bases to trimming and J lost 7 bases; unmatched junction nucleotides: 5. Per germline, CDR1 SQVTM and CDR2 ANQGSEA.

The rearrangement uses TRBV3-1 (or the pseudogene TRBV3-2) and TRBJ2-7, with 9 bases aligning to TRBD2. V lost 3 bases to trimming and J lost 2 bases; unmatched junction nucleotides: 8. This CDR3 has 16 amino acids. The V gene's germline CDR1 is LGHDT and CDR2 YNNKEL (reference sequence). CDR3 nucleotide sequence: TGTGCCAGCAGCCATTTAGCGGGGGCCGTTCCCTACGAGCAGTACTTC. This sequence encodes CASSHLAGAVPYEQYF.

This sequence joins TRBV2 and TRBJ2-2, with D maybe TRBD1 (6 bases). Trimming left V 2 bases short and J 8 bases short, with 18 bases between. The CDR3 contains 16 residues. The germline V gene has CDR1 SNHLY and CDR2 FYNNEI. The CDR3 spells CASSEQGPPPDGELFF. For the CDR3, the DNA is TGTGCCAGCAGTGAACAGGGGCCCCCACCTGATGGGGAGCTGTTTTTT. The full variable domain, completed using reference TRBV2 and TRBJ2-2, is EPEVTQTPSHQVTQMGQEVILRCVPISNHLYFYWYRQILGQKVEFLVSFYNNEISEKSEIFDDQFSVERPDGSNFTLKIRSTKLEDSAMYFCASSEQGPPPDGELFFGEGSRLTVL.

The rearrangement uses TRBV18 and TRBJ1-4; weak D call: TRBD1 (5 bases). Trimming left V 3 bases short and J 6 bases short, with 14 bases between. The CDR3 is made up of 15 amino acids. In germline, CDR1 is KGHSH, CDR2 LQKENI. CDR3 sequence reads: CASSPTQGGDEKLFF. DNA of the CDR3: TGTGCCAGCTCACCTACCCAGGGTGGTGATGAAAAACTGTTTTTT.

The CDR3 nucleotides are TGTGCCAGCAGCGTACCGCAGGATAATGAAAAACTGTTTTTT. Encoded protein: CASSVPQDNEKLFF. The rearrangement uses TRBV9 and TRBJ1-4; no firm D call. CDR1 is SGDLS, CDR2 YYNGEE, per germline. CDR3 size: 14 residues. V was pared by 1 base and J by 4 bases, with 8 bases between.

On this clone: This specimen includes other DNA sequences encoding the same CDR3. The chain employs TRBV3-1 (or the pseudogene TRBV3-2) and TRBJ1-2; a possible D gene is TRBD1 (6 bases). The CDR3 runs 12 residues. V was shortened by 1 base and J by 8 bases, with 8 bases between the two germline ends. Germline V gives CDR1 LGHDT, CDR2 YNNKEL (reference sequence). The CDR3 DNA reads as TGTGCCAGCAGCCAAGCGGGGGGCGGCTACACCTTC. The encoded protein is CASSQAGGGYTF.

This chain uses TRBV4-1 with TRBJ2-7; D is unclear. The V gene lost 0 bases and the J gene lost 3 bases, with 3 bases spanning the gap. This CDR3 is built from 12 residues. Germline CDR1 MGHRA, CDR2 YSYEKL. The CDR3 DNA follows: TGCGCCAGCAGCCAAGACAGCTACGAGCAGTACTTC. Amino acids: CASSQDSYEQYF.

The gene calls are TRBV5-5 and TRBJ2-7, with D maybe TRBD2 (6 bases). With 3 bases removed from V and 5 bases from J, the gap between germline ends came to 12 bases. From germline, CDR1 is SGHKS and CDR2 YYEKEE (reference sequence). The CDR3 contains 13 residues. The CDR3 region is CASSSYPGDEQYF. The CDR3 DNA sequence: TGTGCCAGCAGCTCCTACCCGGGGGACGAGCAGTACTTC. Complete variable domain (other parts from reference TRBV5-5 and TRBJ2-7): DAGVTQSPTHLIKTRGQQVTLRCSPISGHKSVSWYQQVLGQGPQFIFQYYEKEERGRGNFPDRFSARQFPNYSSELNVNALLLGDSALYLCASSSYPGDEQYFGPGTRLTVT.

The CDR3 DNA reads TGTGCCAGCAGTCGCAGGACATCGAGTGGCACTGAAGCTTTCTTT. Amino acids: CASSRRTSSGTEAFF. V and J are TRBV6-5 and TRBJ1-1; possible D gene TRBD1, 5 bases. Germline V lookup: CDR1 MNHEY, CDR2 SVGAGI. Deletions cut 5 bases from V and 4 bases from J, with 17 bases between. CDR3 length equals 15 residues.

This sequence joins TRBV7-9 and TRBJ2-3, with D maybe TRBD1 (6 bases). The CDR3 has 15 amino acids. Trimming took off 8 bases at V and 6 bases at J, with 21 bases between the two ends. The germline V gene encodes CDR1 SEHNR and CDR2 FQNEAQ (reference sequence). This CDR3 is CASVPRGTLGDTQYF. Written as DNA, the CDR3 is TGTGCCAGCGTTCCCAGGGGAACCCTCGGGGATACGCAGTATTTT.

This clone has more than one count but fewer than ten. J is TRBJ1-3 and V is TRBV4-1; tentatively, D is TRBD1 (5 bases). The ends were cut back, 3 bases at V and 4 bases at J, with 19 bases in the middle. CDR3 length equals 17 residues. The germline gives CDR1 MGHRA, CDR2 YSYEKL. The CDR3 DNA reads TGCGCCAGCAGCCAGACCGACGGGAGGGGTGGAGGAAACACCATATATTTT. Residues: CASSQTDGRGGGNTIYF.

The rearrangement uses TRBV19 and TRBJ1-5, with D unresolved. The CDR3 is 16 residues long. CDR1 is LNHDA and CDR2 is SQIVND in the germline V gene (reference sequence). V lost 1 base and J lost 3, with 13 bases in between. DNA of the CDR3: TGTGCCAGTAGTATAGTAGTGTCAGCGCTCAATCAGCCCCAGCATTTT. This encodes CASSIVVSALNQPQHF. The full variable domain, completed using reference TRBV19 and TRBJ1-5, is DGGITQSPKYLFRKEGQNVTLSCEQNLNHDAMYWYRQDPGQGLRLIYYSQIVNDFQKGDIAEGYSVSREKKESFPLTVTSAQKNPTAFYLCASSIVVSALNQPQHFGDGTRLSIL.

CDR3 in amino acids: CSVELGGDLAKNIQYF. The DNA of the CDR3 is TGCAGCGTTGAATTAGGAGGGGATCTAGCCAAAAACATTCAGTACTTC. The chain is built from TRBV29-1 and TRBJ2-4; a possible D gene is TRBD2 (6 bases). Germline-derived CDR1 and CDR2 are SQVTM and ANQGSEA. Trimming took off 2 bases at V and 0 bases at J, with 14 bases between the two ends. The length of the CDR3 is 16 residues.

V is TRBV27 and J is TRBJ2-2; 7 nucleotides match TRBD2. Germline V lookup: CDR1 MNHEY, CDR2 SMNVEV (reference sequence). V was pared by 4 bases and J by 6 bases, with 5 bases of the junction left unmatched. The CDR3 sequence is 14 residues long. The CDR3 region has the DNA TGTGCCAGCAGTTCCCTGGGGGGGTCCGGGGAGCTGTTTTTT. Encoded protein: CASSSLGGSGELFF.

The chain uses TRBV5-6 and TRBJ1-2, with 7 bases matching TRBD1. CDR1 is SGHDT, CDR2 YYEEEE, per germline. V lost 5 bases, J lost 3 bases, and 7 bases stayed unmatched. The CDR3 contains 14 residues. The CDR3 sequence: CASRGTEVYYGYTF. The CDR3 nucleotides read TGTGCCAGCAGAGGGACAGAAGTGTACTATGGCTACACCTTC.

Concerning this clone itself: Other DNA sequences in this sample translate to the same CDR3. This chain links TRBV12-3 or TRBV12-4 with TRBJ1-2; perhaps TRBD1 as D (5 bases). CDR3 length: 12 residues. Trimming removed 2 bases at V and 4 bases at J, with 5 bases between. CDR3 nucleotides: TGTGCCAGCAGTTTACAGGGCTATGGCTACACCTTC. This encodes CASSLQGYGYTF.

The chain uses TRBV6-5 and TRBJ1-6; D call uncertain. There are 12 residues in the CDR3. Germline V gene lookup returns CDR1 MNHEY and CDR2 SVGAGI. The V gene lost 5 bases and the J gene lost 9 bases, with 8 bases spanning the gap. CDR3 loop: CASSLGVSPLHF. CDR3 in DNA: TGTGCCAGCAGTCTAGGAGTTTCACCCCTCCACTTT.

The chain combines TRBV7-2 with TRBJ1-1; D is unclear. Germline V lookup: CDR1 SGHTA, CDR2 FQGNSA. The CDR3 consists of 14 residues. Trimming pared 2 bases from V and 2 bases from J, leaving 9 bases between. The CDR3 loop reads CASSLYGVNTEAFF. CDR3 DNA: TGTGCCAGCAGCTTATACGGAGTCAACACTGAAGCTTTCTTT.

CDR3 sequence (DNA): TGTGCCACCAGTCCAGGGAATGGCTACACCTTC. It codes for CATSPGNGYTF. The chain has TRBV24-1 and TRBJ1-2, with D perhaps matching TRBD1 (5 bases). CDR3 length: 11 residues. V shed 6 bases and J shed 6 bases, with 7 bases lying between them. Germline CDR1 is KGHDR and CDR2 is SFDVKD.